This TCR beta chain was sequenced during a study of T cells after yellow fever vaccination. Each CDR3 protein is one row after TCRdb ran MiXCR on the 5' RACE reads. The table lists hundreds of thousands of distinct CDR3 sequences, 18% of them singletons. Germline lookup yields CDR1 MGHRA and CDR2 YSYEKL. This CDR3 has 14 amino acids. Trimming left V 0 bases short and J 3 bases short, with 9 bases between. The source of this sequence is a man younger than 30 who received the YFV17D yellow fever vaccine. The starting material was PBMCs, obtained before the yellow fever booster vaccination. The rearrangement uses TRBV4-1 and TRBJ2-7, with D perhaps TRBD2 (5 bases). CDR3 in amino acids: CASSQDRGHYEQYF. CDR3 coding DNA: TGCGCCAGCAGCCAAGACCGAGGGCACTACGAGCAGTACTTC.